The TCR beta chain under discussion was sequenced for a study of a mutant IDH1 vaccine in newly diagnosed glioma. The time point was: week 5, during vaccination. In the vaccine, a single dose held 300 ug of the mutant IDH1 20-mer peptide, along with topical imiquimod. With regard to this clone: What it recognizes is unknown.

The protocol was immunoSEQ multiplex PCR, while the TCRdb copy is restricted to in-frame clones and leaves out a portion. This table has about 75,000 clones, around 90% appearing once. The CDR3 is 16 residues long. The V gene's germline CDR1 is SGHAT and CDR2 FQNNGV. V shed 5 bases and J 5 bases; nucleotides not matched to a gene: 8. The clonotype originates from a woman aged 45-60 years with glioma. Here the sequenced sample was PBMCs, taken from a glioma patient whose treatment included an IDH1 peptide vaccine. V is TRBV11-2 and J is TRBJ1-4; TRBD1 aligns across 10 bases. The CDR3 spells CASSHIQDRGNEKLFF. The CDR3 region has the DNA TGTGCCAGCAGCCATATTCAGGACAGGGGGAATGAAAAACTGTTTTTT.